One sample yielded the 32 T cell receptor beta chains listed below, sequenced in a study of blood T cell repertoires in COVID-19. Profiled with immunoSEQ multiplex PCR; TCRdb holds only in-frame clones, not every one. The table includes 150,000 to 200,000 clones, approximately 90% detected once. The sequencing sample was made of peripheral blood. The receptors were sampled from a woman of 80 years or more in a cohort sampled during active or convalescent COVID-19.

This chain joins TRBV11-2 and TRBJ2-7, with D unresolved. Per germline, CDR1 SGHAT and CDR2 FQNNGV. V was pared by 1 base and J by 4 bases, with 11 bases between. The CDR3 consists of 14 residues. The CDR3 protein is CASSLGAETYEQYV. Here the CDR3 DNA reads TGTGCCAGCAGCTTAGGGGCAGAAACTTACGAGCAGTACGTC.

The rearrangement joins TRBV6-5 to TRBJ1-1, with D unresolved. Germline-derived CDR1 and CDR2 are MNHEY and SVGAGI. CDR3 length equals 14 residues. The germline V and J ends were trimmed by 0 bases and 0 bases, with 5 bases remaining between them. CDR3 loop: CASSYSLMNTEAFF. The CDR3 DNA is TGTGCCAGCAGTTACTCCCTTATGAACACTGAAGCTTTCTTT.

CDR3 nucleotide sequence: TGTGCCAGCAGCCCGCGGGGGTTGGATACGCAGTATTTT. Translation: CASSPRGLDTQYF. This chain links TRBV12-3 or TRBV12-4 with TRBJ2-3, with 7 bases aligning to TRBD2. The CDR3 spans 13 residues. Trimming removed 6 bases from V and 6 bases from J; junction bases left unmatched: 6.

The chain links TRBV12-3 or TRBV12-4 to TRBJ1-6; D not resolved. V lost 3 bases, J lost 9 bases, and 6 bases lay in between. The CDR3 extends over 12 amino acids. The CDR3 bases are TGTGCCAGCAGTTTGGGGAGTTCACCCCTCCACTTT. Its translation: CASSLGSSPLHF.

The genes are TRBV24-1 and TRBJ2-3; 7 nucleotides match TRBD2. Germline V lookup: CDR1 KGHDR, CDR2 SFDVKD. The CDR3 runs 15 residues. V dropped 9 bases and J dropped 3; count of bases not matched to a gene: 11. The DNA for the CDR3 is TGTGCCACCGGGGGGGTATCATCTAGAACAGATACGCAGTATTTT. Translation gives CATGGVSSRTDTQYF.

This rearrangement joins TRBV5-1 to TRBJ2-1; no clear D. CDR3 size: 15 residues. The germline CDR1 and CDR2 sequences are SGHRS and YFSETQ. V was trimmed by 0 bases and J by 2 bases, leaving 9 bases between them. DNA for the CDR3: TGCGCCAGCAGCTTGGGGGCAGTCCCCTACAATGAGCAGTTCTTC. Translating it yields CASSLGAVPYNEQFF.

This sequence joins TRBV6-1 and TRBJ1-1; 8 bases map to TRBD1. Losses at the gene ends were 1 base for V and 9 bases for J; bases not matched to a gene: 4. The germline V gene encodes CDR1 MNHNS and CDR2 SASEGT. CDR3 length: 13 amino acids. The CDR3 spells CASSEVGRGQAFF. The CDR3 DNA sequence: TGTGCCAGCAGTGAAGTGGGCAGGGGGCAAGCTTTCTTT.

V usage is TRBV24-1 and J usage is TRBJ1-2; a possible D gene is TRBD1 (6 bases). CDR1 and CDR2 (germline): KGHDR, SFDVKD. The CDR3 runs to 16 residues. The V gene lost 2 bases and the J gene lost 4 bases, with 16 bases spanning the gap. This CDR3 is CATSDSAGARGYGYTF. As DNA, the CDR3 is TGTGCCACCAGTGATTCCGCGGGGGCCCGGGGCTATGGCTACACCTTC.

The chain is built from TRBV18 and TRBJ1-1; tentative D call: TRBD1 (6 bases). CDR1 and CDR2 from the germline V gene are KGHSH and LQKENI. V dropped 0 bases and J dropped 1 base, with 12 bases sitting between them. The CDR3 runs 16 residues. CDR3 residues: CASSPPFPRGNTEAFF. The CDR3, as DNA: TGTGCCAGCTCACCACCGTTCCCCAGGGGGAACACTGAAGCTTTCTTT.

The CDR3 DNA sequence: TGCGCCATCCGACCTAAGGGGGGAGGGAGGGACACTGAAGCTTTCTTT. Protein: CAIRPKGGGRDTEAFF. The rearrangement links TRBV10-1 to TRBJ1-1; tentative D call: TRBD1 (6 bases). The germline gives CDR1 WNHNN, CDR2 SYGVQD (reference sequence). Trimming removed 10 bases from V and 3 bases from J, with 24 bases in between. This CDR3 has 16 amino acids.

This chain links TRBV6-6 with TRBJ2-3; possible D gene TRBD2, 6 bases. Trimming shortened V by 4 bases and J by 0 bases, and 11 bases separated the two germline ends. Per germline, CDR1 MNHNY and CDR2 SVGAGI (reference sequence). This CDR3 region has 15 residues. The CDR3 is CASSLTGTSTDTQYF. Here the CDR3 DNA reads TGTGCCAGCAGTTTGACCGGGACTAGCACAGATACGCAGTATTTT.

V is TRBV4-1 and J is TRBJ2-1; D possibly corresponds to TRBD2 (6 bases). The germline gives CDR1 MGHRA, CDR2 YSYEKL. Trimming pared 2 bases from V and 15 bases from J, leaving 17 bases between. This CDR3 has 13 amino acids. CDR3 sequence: CASSQRVRDPMFF. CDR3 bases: TGCGCCAGCAGCCAACGGGTGCGGGACCCGATGTTCTTC.

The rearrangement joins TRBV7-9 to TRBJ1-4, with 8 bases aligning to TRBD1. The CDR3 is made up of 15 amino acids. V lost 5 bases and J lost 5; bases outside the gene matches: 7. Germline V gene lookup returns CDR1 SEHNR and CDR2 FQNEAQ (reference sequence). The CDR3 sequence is CASSVGQGPNEKLFF. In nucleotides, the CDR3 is TGTGCCAGCAGCGTAGGACAGGGACCAAATGAAAAACTGTTTTTT.

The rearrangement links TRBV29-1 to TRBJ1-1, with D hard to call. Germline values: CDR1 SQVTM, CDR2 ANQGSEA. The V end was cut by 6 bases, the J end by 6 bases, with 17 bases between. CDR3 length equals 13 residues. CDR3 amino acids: CSVPLKQGAEAFF. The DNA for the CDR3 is TGCAGCGTCCCCCTTAAACAAGGAGCTGAAGCTTTCTTT.

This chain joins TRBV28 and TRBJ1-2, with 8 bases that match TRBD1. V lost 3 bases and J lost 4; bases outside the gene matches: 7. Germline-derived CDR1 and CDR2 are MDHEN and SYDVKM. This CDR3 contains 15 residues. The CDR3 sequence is CASSFSTGTGYGYTF. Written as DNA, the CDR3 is TGTGCCAGCAGTTTCTCCACCGGGACAGGCTATGGCTACACCTTC.

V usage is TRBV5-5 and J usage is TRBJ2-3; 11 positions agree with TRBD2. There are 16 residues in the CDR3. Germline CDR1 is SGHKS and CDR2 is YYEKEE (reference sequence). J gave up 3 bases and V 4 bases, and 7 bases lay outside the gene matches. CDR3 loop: CASSVTLAGGTDTQYF. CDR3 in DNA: TGTGCCAGCAGCGTGACCCTAGCGGGAGGAACAGATACGCAGTATTTT.

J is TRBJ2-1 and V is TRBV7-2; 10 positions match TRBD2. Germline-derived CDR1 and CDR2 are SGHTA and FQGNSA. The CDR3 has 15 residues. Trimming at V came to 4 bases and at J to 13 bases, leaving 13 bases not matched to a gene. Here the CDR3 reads CASSSPLAGGSKQFF. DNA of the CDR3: TGTGCCAGCAGCTCCCCATTAGCGGGAGGATCTAAACAGTTCTTC.

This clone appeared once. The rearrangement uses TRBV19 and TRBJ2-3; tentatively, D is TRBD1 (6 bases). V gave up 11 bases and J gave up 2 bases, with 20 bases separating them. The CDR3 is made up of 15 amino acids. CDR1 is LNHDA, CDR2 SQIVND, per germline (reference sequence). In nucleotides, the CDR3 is TGTGCCGCCTCCCCCGGGACACACTTCACAGATACGCAGTATTTT. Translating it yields CAASPGTHFTDTQYF.

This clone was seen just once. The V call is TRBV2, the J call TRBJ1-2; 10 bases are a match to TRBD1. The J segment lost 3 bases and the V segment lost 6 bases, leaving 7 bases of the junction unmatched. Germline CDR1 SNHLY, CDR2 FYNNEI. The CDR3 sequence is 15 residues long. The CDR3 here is CASREGQGYYYGYTF. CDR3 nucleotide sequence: TGTGCCAGCAGGGAGGGACAGGGGTACTACTATGGCTACACCTTC.

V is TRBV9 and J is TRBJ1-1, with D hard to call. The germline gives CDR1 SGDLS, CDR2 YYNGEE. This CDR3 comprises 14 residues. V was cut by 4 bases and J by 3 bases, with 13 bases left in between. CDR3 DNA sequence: TGTGCCAGCAGCCTCCGATCCCGCGACACTGAAGCTTTCTTT. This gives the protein CASSLRSRDTEAFF.

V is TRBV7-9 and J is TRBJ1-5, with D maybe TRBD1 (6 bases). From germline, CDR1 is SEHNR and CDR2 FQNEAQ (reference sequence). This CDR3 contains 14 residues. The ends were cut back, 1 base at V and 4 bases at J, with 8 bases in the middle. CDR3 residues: CASSLGGRNQPQHF. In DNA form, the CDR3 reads TGTGCCAGCAGCTTAGGGGGGCGAAATCAGCCCCAGCATTTT. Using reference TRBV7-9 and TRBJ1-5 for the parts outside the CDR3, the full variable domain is DTGVSQNPRHKITKRGQNVTFRCDPISEHNRLYWYRQTLGQGPEFLTYFQNEAQLEKSRLLSDRFSAERPKGSFSTLEIQRTEQGDSAMYLCASSLGGRNQPQHFGDGTRLSIL.

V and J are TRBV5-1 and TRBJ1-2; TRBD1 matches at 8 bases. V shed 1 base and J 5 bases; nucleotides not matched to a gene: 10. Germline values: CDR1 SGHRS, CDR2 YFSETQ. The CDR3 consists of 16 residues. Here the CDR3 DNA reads TGCGCCAGCAGCTTGAACTTCGGACAGGGAGGATATGGCTACACCTTC. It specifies CASSLNFGQGGYGYTF. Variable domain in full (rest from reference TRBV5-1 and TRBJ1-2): KAGVTQTPRYLIKTRGQQVTLSCSPISGHRSVSWYQQTPGQGLQFLFEYFSETQRNKGNFPGRFSGRQFSNSRSEMNVSTLELGDSALYLCASSLNFGQGGYGYTFGSGTRLTVV.

CDR3 in amino acids: CASGIRGTGIHSPLHF. In DNA, the CDR3 is TGTGCCAGCGGAATACGCGGGACAGGCATACATTCACCCCTCCACTTT. The chain joins TRBV5-6 to TRBJ1-6; TRBD1 matches 8 bases. The V gene's germline CDR1 is SGHDT and CDR2 YYEEEE. V dropped 7 bases and J dropped 8; count of bases not matched to a gene: 14. This CDR3 comprises 16 residues.

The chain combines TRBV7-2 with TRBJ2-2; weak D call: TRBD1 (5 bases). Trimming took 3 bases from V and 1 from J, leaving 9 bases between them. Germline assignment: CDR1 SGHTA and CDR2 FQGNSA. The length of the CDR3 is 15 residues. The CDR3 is CASSLQGQNTGELFF. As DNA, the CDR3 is TGTGCCAGCAGCTTGCAAGGACAGAACACCGGGGAGCTGTTTTTT. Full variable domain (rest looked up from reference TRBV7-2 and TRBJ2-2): GAGVSQSPSNKVTEKGKDVELRCDPISGHTALYWYRQSLGQGLEFLIYFQGNSAPDKSGLPSDRFSAERTGGSVSTLTIQRTQQEDSAVYLCASSLQGQNTGELFFGEGSRLTVL.

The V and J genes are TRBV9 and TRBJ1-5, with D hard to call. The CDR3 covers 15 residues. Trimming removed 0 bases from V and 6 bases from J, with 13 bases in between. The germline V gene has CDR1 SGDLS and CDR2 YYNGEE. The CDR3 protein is CASSVDGFVSQPQHF. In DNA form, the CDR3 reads TGTGCCAGCAGCGTAGACGGGTTCGTGAGTCAGCCCCAGCATTTT. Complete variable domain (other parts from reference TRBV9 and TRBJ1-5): DSGVTQTPKHLITATGQRVTLRCSPRSGDLSVYWYQQSLDQGLQFLIQYYNGEERAKGNILERFSAQQFPDLHSELNLSSLELGDSALYFCASSVDGFVSQPQHFGDGTRLSIL.

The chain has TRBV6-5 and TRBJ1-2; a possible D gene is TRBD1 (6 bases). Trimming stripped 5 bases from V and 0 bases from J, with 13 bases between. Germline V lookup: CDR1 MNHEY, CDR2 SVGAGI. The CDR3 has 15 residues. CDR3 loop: CASSTVGGPNYGYTF. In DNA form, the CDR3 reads TGTGCCAGCAGTACGGTCGGGGGGCCTAACTATGGCTACACCTTC.

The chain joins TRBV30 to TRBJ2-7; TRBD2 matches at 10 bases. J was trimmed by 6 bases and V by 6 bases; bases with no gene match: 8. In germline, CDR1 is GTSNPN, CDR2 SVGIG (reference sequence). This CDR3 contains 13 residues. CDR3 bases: TGTGCCTGCGGAGCGGGGGGGGCGTCCGAGCAGTACTTC. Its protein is CACGAGGASEQYF.

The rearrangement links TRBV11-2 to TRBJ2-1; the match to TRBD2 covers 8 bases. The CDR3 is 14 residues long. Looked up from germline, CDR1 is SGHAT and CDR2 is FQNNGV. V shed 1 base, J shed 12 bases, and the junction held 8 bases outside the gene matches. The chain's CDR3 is CASSLAAGVLWQFF. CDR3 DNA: TGTGCCAGCAGCTTAGCAGCGGGAGTATTGTGGCAGTTCTTC.

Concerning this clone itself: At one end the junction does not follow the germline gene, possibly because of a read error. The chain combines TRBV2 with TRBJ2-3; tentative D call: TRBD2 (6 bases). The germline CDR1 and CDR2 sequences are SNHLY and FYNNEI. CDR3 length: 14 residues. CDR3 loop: CASSEGGVDGTPYF. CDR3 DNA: TGTGCCAGCAGTGAGGGGGGTGTGGACGGAACGCCGTATTTT.

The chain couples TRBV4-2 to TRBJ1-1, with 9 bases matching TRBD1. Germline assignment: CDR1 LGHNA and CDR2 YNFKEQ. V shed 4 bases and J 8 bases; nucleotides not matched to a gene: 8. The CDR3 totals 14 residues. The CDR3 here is CASSPADRGAEAFF. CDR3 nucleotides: TGTGCCAGCAGCCCAGCGGACAGGGGCGCGGAAGCTTTCTTT.

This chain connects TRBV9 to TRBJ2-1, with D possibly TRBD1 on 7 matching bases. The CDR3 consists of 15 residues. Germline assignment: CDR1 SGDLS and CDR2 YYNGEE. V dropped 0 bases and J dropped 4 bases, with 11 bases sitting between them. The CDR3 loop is CASSVGRGLYNEQFF. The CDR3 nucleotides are TGTGCCAGCAGCGTAGGGAGGGGGCTATACAATGAGCAGTTCTTC.

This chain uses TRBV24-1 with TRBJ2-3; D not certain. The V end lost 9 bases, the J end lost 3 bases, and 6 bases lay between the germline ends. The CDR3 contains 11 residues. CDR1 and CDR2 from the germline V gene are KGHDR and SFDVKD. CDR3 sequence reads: CATSVTDTQYF. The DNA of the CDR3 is TGTGCCACCTCCGTTACAGATACGCAGTATTTT.